This T cell receptor beta chain was recovered during a study of shared clonotypes between healthy human individuals. Study-level points and caveats: The naive CD4 repertoires of a few donors were compared, and about 5% of clonotypes were shared.

Profiled with immunoSEQ multiplex PCR; TCRdb holds only in-frame clones, not every one. In the table there are about 710,000 clones, around 78% of which are singletons. Every donor, a Caucasian adult, lived in Nashville, Tennessee. Trimming at V came to 4 bases and at J to 5 bases, leaving 9 bases not matched to a gene. Looked up from germline, CDR1 is SGHDT and CDR2 is YYEEEE. This CDR3 has 15 residues. As for this clone: Its antigen is as yet unknown.

V usage is TRBV5-6 and J usage is TRBJ2-7; TRBD1 matches 10 bases. The sequenced material came from memory CD4+ T cells sorted from blood. Subset indicated: CD45RA-negative fraction. The source of this sequence is a woman in her twenties or thirties in good health. The CDR3 is CASSKLGQGVHEQYF. CDR3 nucleotides: TGTGCCAGCAGCAAATTAGGACAGGGGGTCCACGAGCAGTACTTC.